The TCR beta chain under discussion was sequenced for a study of Graves' ophthalmopathy and Graves' hyperthyroidism. For the study at large: The authors collected peripheral blood at initial diagnosis, before any treatment. Study-level points and caveats: Most thyroid clonotypes with frequency above 0.001 were detected in blood too.

CDR3 length: 15 amino acids. Per the germline V gene, CDR1 is ENHRY and CDR2 is SYGVKD. J gave up 1 base and V 4 bases, and 1 base lay outside the gene matches. Using RNA transcripts, the TCR beta CDR3 regions were amplified. Second-round multiplex PCR followed a first-round RT-PCR using HTBI primers. TCRdb used MiXCR to reprocess the multiplex PCR reads, holding one entry per CDR3 protein. This sample has about 700,000 distinct CDR3 sequences, with roughly two fifths found just once. Moderate-to-severe activity, CAS ≥3, NOSPECS ≥4 and duration under 3 months were recorded for donors with ophthalmopathy. The diagnostic workup employed clinical symptoms, serum thyroxine, TRAb, thyroid ultrasound and orbital computed tomography. About this clonotype itself: What it binds is unknown.

This receptor was obtained from an adult man with Graves' ophthalmopathy. The genes are TRBV10-3 and TRBJ2-5, with 12 bases aligning to TRBD2. The sequencing input was peripheral blood. The CDR3 nucleotides read TGTGCCATCAGTGCTAGCGGGAGGGCCCAAGAGACCCAGTACTTC. Translation gives CAISASGRAQETQYF.